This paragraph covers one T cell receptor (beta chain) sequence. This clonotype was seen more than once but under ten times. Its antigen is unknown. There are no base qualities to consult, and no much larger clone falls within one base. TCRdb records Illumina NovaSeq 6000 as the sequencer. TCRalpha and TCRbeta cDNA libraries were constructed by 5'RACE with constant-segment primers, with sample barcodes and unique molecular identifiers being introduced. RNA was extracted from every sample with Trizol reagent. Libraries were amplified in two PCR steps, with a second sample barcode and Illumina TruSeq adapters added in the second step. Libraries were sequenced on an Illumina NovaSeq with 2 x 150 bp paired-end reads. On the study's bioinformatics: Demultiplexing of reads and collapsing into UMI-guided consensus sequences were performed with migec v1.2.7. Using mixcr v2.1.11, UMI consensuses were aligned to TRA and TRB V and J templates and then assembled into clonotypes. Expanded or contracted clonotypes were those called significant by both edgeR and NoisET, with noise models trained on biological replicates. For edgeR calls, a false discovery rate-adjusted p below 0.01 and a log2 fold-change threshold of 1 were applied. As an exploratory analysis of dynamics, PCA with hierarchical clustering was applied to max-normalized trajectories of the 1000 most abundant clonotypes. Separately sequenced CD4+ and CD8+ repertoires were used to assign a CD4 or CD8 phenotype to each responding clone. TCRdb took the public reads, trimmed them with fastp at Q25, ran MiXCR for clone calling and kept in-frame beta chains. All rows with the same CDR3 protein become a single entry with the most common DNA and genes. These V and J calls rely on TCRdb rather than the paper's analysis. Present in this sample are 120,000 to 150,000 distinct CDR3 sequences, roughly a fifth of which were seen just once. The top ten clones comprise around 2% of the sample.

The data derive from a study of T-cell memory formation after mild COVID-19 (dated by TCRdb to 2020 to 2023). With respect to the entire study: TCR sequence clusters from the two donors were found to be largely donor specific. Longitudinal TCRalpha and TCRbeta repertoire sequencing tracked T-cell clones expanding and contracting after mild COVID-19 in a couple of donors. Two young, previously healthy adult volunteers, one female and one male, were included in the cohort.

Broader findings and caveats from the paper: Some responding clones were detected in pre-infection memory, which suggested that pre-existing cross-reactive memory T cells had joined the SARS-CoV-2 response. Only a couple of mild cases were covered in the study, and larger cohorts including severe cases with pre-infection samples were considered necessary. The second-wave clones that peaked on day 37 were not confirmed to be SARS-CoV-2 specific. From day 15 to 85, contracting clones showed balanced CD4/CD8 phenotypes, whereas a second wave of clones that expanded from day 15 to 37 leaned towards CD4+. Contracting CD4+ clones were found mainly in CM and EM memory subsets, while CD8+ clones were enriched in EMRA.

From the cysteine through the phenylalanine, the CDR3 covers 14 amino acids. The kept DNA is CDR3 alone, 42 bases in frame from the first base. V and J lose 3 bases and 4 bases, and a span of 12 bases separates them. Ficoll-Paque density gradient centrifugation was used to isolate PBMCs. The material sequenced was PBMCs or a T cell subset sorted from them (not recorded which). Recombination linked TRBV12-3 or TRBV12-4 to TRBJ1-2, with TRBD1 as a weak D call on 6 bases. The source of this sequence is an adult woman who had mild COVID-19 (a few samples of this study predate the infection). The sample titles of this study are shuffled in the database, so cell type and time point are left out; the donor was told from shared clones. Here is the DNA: TGTGCCAGCAGTTTGGGTGGAGGGGGCTATGGCTACACCTTC. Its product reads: CASSLGGGGYGYTF.